The clone carrying this T cell receptor (beta chain) has just a few counts. The antigen remains undetermined. This entry comes from a study of identical twins. Whole-study findings and limits: Alpha sequences that were out-of-frame and twin-shared showed an excess of low generation probability.

Germline CDR1 and CDR2: MNHEY and SVGEGT. V gave up 0 bases and J gave up 1 base, with 13 bases separating them. This CDR3 comprises 17 residues. Using its own MiXCR run on the 5' RACE reads, TCRdb lists one record per CDR3 protein. The sample includes around 510,000 distinct CDR3 sequences, roughly an eighth of them seen just once. The data also belong to a second study, concerning yellow fever vaccine responses in identical twins.

The genes are TRBV6-2 or TRBV6-3 and TRBJ1-5; D gene ambiguous. This TCR was recovered from a woman under 30 in good health. Sequencing was carried out using CD4+ T cells sorted from blood. This CDR3 reads CASSYSRGEPSNQPQHF. CDR3 sequence (DNA): TGTGCCAGCAGTTACTCGCGTGGAGAACCGAGCAATCAGCCCCAGCATTTT.